The present TCR beta chain was sequenced within a study of response to subunit inactivated influenza vaccine. This clonotype has only a few counts. MiXCR, run by TCRdb on the RT-PCR reads, gives a single entry per CDR3 protein. The sample lists around 320,000 distinct CDR3 sequences, roughly 22% occurring once. The CDR3 covers 12 residues. V shed 5 bases and J shed 4 bases, with 8 bases lying between them. The gene calls are TRBV12-3 or TRBV12-4 and TRBJ1-2; TRBD1 might be the D (5 bases). The sequence derives from a man in his fifties or sixties who received an inactivated influenza vaccine. Here the sequenced sample was PBMCs from blood, taken less than 22 months after vaccination. The CDR3 DNA sequence: TGTGCCAGCAGTGGGACTTCCTATGGCTACACCTTC. Translation: CASSGTSYGYTF.